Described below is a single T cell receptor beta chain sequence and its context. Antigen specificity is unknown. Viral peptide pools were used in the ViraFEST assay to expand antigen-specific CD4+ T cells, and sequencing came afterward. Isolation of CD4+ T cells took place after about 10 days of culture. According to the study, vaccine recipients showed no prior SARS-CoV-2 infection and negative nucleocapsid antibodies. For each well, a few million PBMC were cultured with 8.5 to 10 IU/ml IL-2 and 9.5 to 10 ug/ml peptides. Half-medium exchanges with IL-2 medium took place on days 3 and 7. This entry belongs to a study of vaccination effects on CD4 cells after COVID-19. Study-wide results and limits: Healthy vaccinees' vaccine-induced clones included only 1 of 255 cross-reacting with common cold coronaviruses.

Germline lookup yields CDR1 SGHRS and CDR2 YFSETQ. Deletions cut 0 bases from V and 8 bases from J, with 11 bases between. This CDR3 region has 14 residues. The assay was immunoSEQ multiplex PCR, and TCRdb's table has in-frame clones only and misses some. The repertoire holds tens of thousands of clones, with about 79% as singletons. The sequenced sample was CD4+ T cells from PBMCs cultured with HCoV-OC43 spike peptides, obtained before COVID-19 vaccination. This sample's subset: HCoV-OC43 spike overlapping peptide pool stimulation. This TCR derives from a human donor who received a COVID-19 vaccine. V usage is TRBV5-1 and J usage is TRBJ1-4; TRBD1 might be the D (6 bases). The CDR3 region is CASSLGGLGEKLFF. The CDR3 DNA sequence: TGCGCCAGCAGCTTGGGGGGGCTGGGGGAAAAACTGTTTTTT.